The present T cell receptor beta chain was sequenced within a study of cytomegalovirus exposure and HLA in healthy donors. The V gene end was trimmed by 1 base and the J gene end by 5 bases; junction bases not matched to a gene: 5. Looked up from germline, CDR1 is KGHSH and CDR2 is LQKENI. The CDR3 is 15 residues long. A multiplex PCR was run with 60 Vbeta primers and 13 Jbeta primers. Generated by immunoSEQ multiplex PCR, the TCRdb table keeps only in-frame clones and is missing some. The table shows about 160,000 clones, with 80% to 85% occurring only once. To note about this clone: The target antigen is unknown.

Findings and caveats of the study: In an earlier analysis, about 87% or about 30%: the productive usage of most TCR beta V segments. Roughly uniform depth of sequencing across donors was assumed in presence/absence analyses. It was reportedly the case that the classifier diagnosed cytomegalovirus status with high specificity and sensitivity. In a later analysis, 16,951 TCR beta sequences were associated with HLA alleles at 0.05 false discovery rate.

This receptor was obtained from a girl aged 2-15 years in good health and CMV-seropositive. The sequencing sample was made of PBMCs. The V call is TRBV18, the J call TRBJ2-1, with TRBD2 matching over 7 bases. The CDR3 bases are TGTGCCAGCTCACCACTACTAGCGCCGGACAATGAGCAGTTCTTC. Translated, it gives CASSPLLAPDNEQFF.